The entry below gives a single T cell receptor (beta chain) sequence along with its context. What it recognizes is unknown. The record originates from a study of a mutant IDH1 vaccine in newly diagnosed glioma. Study background: Most patients had received both radiotherapy and temozolomide, the prior options being radiotherapy, temozolomide, or both.

Sequencing was performed with immunoSEQ multiplex PCR; in TCRdb, only in-frame clones are kept and a portion is missing. The table has about 56,000 clones, about 71% seen once. Per germline, CDR1 LNHDA and CDR2 SQIVND (reference sequence). CDR3 length: 14 amino acids. The germline V and J ends were trimmed by 6 bases and 7 bases, with 16 bases remaining between them. Time point reported: week 47, end of study. Vaccination comprised doses that each held 300 ug of mutant IDH1 20-mer peptide, plus topical imiquimod. The receptor was isolated from a man aged 45-65 years with glioma. This specimen was PBMCs, taken from a glioma patient whose treatment included an IDH1 peptide vaccine. J is TRBJ1-5 and V is TRBV19; D ambiguous. The CDR3 protein is CASRDGRDDQPQHF. The CDR3 nucleotides read TGTGCCAGTAGGGATGGGAGGGATGACCAGCCCCAGCATTTT. The full variable domain, completed using reference TRBV19 and TRBJ1-5, is DGGITQSPKYLFRKEGQNVTLSCEQNLNHDAMYWYRQDPGQGLRLIYYSQIVNDFQKGDIAEGYSVSREKKESFPLTVTSAQKNPTAFYLCASRDGRDDQPQHFGDGTRLSIL.